This is a list of T cell receptor beta chains from one sample in a study of identical twins' blood T cells. TCRdb reanalysed the 5' RACE reads using MiXCR and keeps one entry per CDR3 protein. The data show a few hundred thousand distinct CDR3 sequences, over 25% seen once. Sequencing input: PBMCs. The receptors derive from a woman between 18 and 55 years old in good health. CDR3s include the opening cysteine and the closing phenylalanine or tryptophan. Each record gives: J gene, clone size, V gene, D gene, CDR3 DNA, CDR3 protein. A D gene is named only where the DNA matches it firmly. Clone size is stated in some rows and not others, as once, few, many or a class when expanded.

>TRBJ2-1|once|TRBV18|TRBD1
TGTGCCAGCTCACCTTTAAGGGACAGGGGGAATGAGCAGCTCTTC
CASSPLRDRGNEQLF
>TRBJ1-1|.|TRBV20-1|TRBD1
TGCAGTGCTAGAGATGGCGCAGGACAGGGACGAGGGAGCACTGAAGCTTTCTTT
CSARDGAGQGRGSTEAFF
>TRBJ1-1|few|TRBV11-2|.
TGTGCCAGCAGCTTAGTTGGGCGGCAAATGAACACTGAAGCTTTCTTT
CASSLVGRQMNTEAFF
>TRBJ2-1|.|TRBV6-2/TRBV6-3|TRBD1
TGTGCCAGCAGATCCGGGACAGGGTCCTCCTACAATGAGCAGTTCTTC
CASRSGTGSSYNEQFF
>TRBJ2-2|.|TRBV20-1|TRBD2
TGCAGTGCTAGAGGACTAGCGGGGGGGAACGCGAACACCGGGGAGCTGTTTTTT
CSARGLAGGNANTGELFF
>TRBJ1-2|.|TRBV12-3/TRBV12-4|.
TGTGCCAGCAGTCTCTCCTTGGGTCCGCGCGATGGCTACACCTTC
CASSLSLGPRDGYTF
>TRBJ1-2|.|TRBV10-3|.
TGTGCCATCAGAGATACCGGGGCCTATGGCTACACCTTC
CAIRDTGAYGYTF
>TRBJ1-1|few|TRBV12-5|TRBD1
TGTGCTAGTGGGTTAGGGGGCGGTTATGCCACTGAAGCTTTCTTT
CASGLGGGYATEAFF
>TRBJ1-1|.|TRBV5-1|TRBD1
TGCGCCAGCAGCTCGGACAGGGGACAAGCTTTCTTT
CASSSDRGQAFF
>TRBJ2-3|many|TRBV18|.
TGTGCCAGCTCGACCGAAACCTCAGATACGCAGTATTTT
CASSTETSDTQYF
>TRBJ1-1|.|TRBV9|.
TGTGCCAGCAGCGGAGACCCCGGGTTGAACACTGAAGCTTTCTTT
CASSGDPGLNTEAFF
>TRBJ1-1|.|TRBV12-3/TRBV12-4|.
TGTGCCAGCATCCCGACCTCTGGTCCCCAAGGGGACACTGAAGCTTTCTTT
CASIPTSGPQGDTEAFF
>TRBJ2-2|few|TRBV10-3|.
TGTGCCATCAGTGGGGAGTTTAACAGGGTTGCTTCCACCGGGGAGCTGTTTTTT
CAISGEFNRVASTGELFF
>TRBJ1-1|.|TRBV9|TRBD1
TGTGCCAGCAGCCTAAAGACAGGGAAGAACACTGAAGCTTTCTTT
CASSLKTGKNTEAFF
>TRBJ2-1|.|TRBV14|.
TGTGCCAGCAGCCGAAGGGGGGGTTACAATGAGCAGTTCTTC
CASSRRGGYNEQFF
>TRBJ2-1|once|TRBV29-1|.
TGCAGCGTTGCCAGGGAACCTAACAATGAGCAGTTCTTC
CSVAREPNNEQFF
>TRBJ1-1|few|TRBV12-3/TRBV12-4|TRBD1
TGTGCCAGCAGGCAGACAGGGTTGGCCACTGAAGCTTTCTTT
CASRQTGLATEAFF
>TRBJ1-1|.|TRBV30|.
TGTGCCTGGAATTGGGGGGCCACTGAAGCTTTCTTT
CAWNWGATEAFF
>TRBJ1-6|few|TRBV25-1|.
TGTGCCAGCAGGGGTGGGGGGAGCTCCTATAATTCACCCCTCCACTTT
CASRGGGSSYNSPLHF
>TRBJ1-5|.|TRBV19|.
TGTGCCAGCTGGGCCTATAGCAATCAGCCCCAGCATTTT
CASWAYSNQPQHF
>TRBJ1-1|.|TRBV6-1|.
TGTGCCAGCAATGAAGGATGGGCTGAAGCTTTCTTT
CASNEGWAEAFF
>TRBJ2-5|few|TRBV28|.
TGTGCCAGCGGCGGAATTTTGGTGGTTGAGACCCAGTACTTC
CASGGILVVETQYF
>TRBJ1-1|.|TRBV29-1|.
TGCAGCGTTGTACGGGACCCCGAGGGGGGGCGGTTTGTAGCTTTCTTT
CSVVRDPEGGRFVAFF
>TRBJ1-1|.|TRBV3-1|.
TGTGCCAGCAGCCAAGATAAGGAGTCTGCTCACACTGAAGCTTTCTTT
CASSQDKESAHTEAFF
>TRBJ2-2|.|TRBV6-2/TRBV6-3|TRBD1
TGTGCCAGCACTCGACAGGGGACCGGGGAGCTGTTTTTT
CASTRQGTGELFF
>TRBJ1-1|.|TRBV7-9|.
TGTGCCAGCAGCTGGGGGTCGGCTCCGGCTTTCTTT
CASSWGSAPAFF
>TRBJ1-6|few|TRBV10-2|TRBD1
TGCGCCAGCAGTTGGGACAGGGGGCTTTCACCCCTCCACTTT
CASSWDRGLSPLHF
>TRBJ2-7|few|TRBV25-1|.
TGTGCCAGCAGTGAATTCTCGAGCTACGAGCAGTACTTC
CASSEFSSYEQYF
>TRBJ2-7|many|TRBV11-3|.
TGTGCCAGCAGCTCCGACACGTCCTACGAGCAGTACTTC
CASSSDTSYEQYF
>TRBJ1-3|.|TRBV20-1|.
TGCAGTGCTAGACCGGGGAGTGGTTTTGGTAACTCTGGAAACACCATATATTTT
CSARPGSGFGNSGNTIYF
>TRBJ1-1|.|TRBV11-3|TRBD1
TGTGCCAGCAGCCCCCAGGGGGGGATCGGCACTGAAGCTTTCTTT
CASSPQGGIGTEAFF
>TRBJ2-2|.|TRBV6-6|.
TGTGCCAGCCGGGTATACCCGGGACGGATAAACACCGGGGAGCTGTTTTTT
CASRVYPGRINTGELFF
>TRBJ1-4|few|TRBV28|.
TGTGCCAGCAGTTTCTCGGGGATAAATGAAAAACTGTTTTTT
CASSFSGINEKLFF
>TRBJ2-7|.|TRBV20-1|.
TGCAGTGCTTGGGAGAGCGGCGAGCAGTACTTC
CSAWESGEQYF
>TRBJ1-1|few|TRBV9|TRBD1
TGTGCCAGCAGCGTAGGTACAGGGGGGATTATCACTGAAGCTTTCTTT
CASSVGTGGIITEAFF
>TRBJ1-1|few|TRBV20-1|TRBD1
TGCAGTGCCGTACCCTTCCGGGACAGGGGGGCAGAAGCTTTCTTT
CSAVPFRDRGAEAFF
>TRBJ1-6|few|TRBV10-2|.
TGCGCCACCTCGGGACCCTCGGATTCACCCCTCCACTTT
CATSGPSDSPLHF
>TRBJ1-3|few|TRBV7-6|.
TGTGCCAGCAGCTTAGCGCTCGGGGTTCTGGGGGCCTCTGGAAACACCATATATTTT
CASSLALGVLGASGNTIYF
>TRBJ1-4|many|TRBV5-1|TRBD1
TGCGCCAGCAGCACGACAGGGGCAACTAATGAAAAACTGTTTTTT
CASSTTGATNEKLFF
>TRBJ1-1|many|TRBV3-1|.
TGTGCCAGCTCCTCTCCAGGGAACACTGAAGCTTTCTTT
CASSSPGNTEAFF
>TRBJ1-2|few|TRBV29-1|.
TGCAGCGTCGTAGACAGTTTTTATGGCTACACCTTC
CSVVDSFYGYTF
>TRBJ1-1|.|TRBV9|.
TGTGCCAGCAGCACCGACAGCACTGAAGCTTTCTTT
CASSTDSTEAFF
>TRBJ2-7|.|TRBV6-5|TRBD1
TGTGCCAGCAGGCTCGCATCCGGACAGGGTCTGGCTTACGAGCAGTACTTC
CASRLASGQGLAYEQYF
>TRBJ1-2|many|TRBV12-3/TRBV12-4|.
TGTGCCAGCGGGTTACCGGCGACACTTGGCTACACCTTC
CASGLPATLGYTF